This T cell receptor (beta chain) derives from a study of cytomegalovirus exposure and HLA in healthy donors. Study-wide findings and caveats: In a later analysis, an Asian-associated ancestry cluster reportedly showed fewer N-insertions than the approximately 660-donor mean.

PCR employed 60 Vbeta and 13 Jbeta primers. Generated by immunoSEQ multiplex PCR, the TCRdb table keeps only in-frame clones and is missing some. The table includes about 63,000 clones, almost 75% detected once. V lost 5 bases to trimming and J lost 8 bases, with 9 bases between them. The germline gives CDR1 MGHDK, CDR2 SYGVNS. This CDR3 comprises 11 residues. This clone appeared a few times. Its antigen is still unknown. The chain uses TRBV25-1 and TRBJ2-5; D not certain. The TCR sequence derives from a man in his forties or fifties in good health and CMV-seronegative. The material sequenced was PBMCs. Here the CDR3 reads CASSFSVTQYF. The CDR3 bases are TGTGCCAGCAGTTTCAGCGTAACCCAGTACTTC. Filled out from reference TRBV25-1 and TRBJ2-5, the complete variable domain reads EADIYQTPRYLVIGTGKKITLECSQTMGHDKMYWYQQDPGMELHLIHYSYGVNSTEKGDLSSESTVSRIRTEHFPLTLESARPSHTSQYLCASSFSVTQYFGPGTRLLVL.